Reported below is one T cell receptor beta chain. Its antigen remains unidentified. The data were produced by immunoSEQ multiplex PCR, yet TCRdb's version contains in-frame clones alone and is incomplete. This table has some 150,000 clones, 85% to 95% appearing once. This sample was included in a study of OX40 agonist ivuxolimab in advanced cancers. Findings and limits, study-wide: Relative to CD4+ cells, CD8+ T cells on average had more expanded clones.

With 4 bases removed from V and 0 bases from J, the gap between germline ends came to 20 bases. CDR3 length: 17 amino acids. Germline V gene lookup returns CDR1 SQVTM and CDR2 ANQGSEA. The receptor's source is an adult with an advanced solid tumor such as melanoma, head and neck, liver or kidney cancer. This material consisted of CD4+ or CD8+ T cells sorted from blood, taken in a trial of the OX40 agonist ivuxolimab. The chain links TRBV29-1 to TRBJ2-3; the D is unclear. The CDR3 DNA follows: TGCAGCGTTGCCCGCCTATTCCTTCCTAAAAGCACAGATACGCAGTATTTT. Protein sequence: CSVARLFLPKSTDTQYF.